This TCR beta chain stems from a study of post-analysis software for immune sequencing data. Study-level information: The courses of disease that were included comprised relapsing-remitting, secondary progressive and progressive-relapsing multiple sclerosis. Findings and limits, study-wide: Patients carried several TRBV segments more frequently than controls did, and TRBV5-6, TRBV5-1 and TRBV20-1 were among them. Versus controls, multiple sclerosis patients showed significantly lower diversity (normalized Chao1). Samples from one preparation batch, clustered by F measure, grouped strongly together.

With regard to this clonotype: Its antigen is still unknown.

Trimming removed 0 bases at V and 2 bases at J, with 11 bases between. The CDR3 has 15 amino acids. Included in the TCR beta cDNA libraries were unique molecular identifiers. Approximately 500,000 cDNA molecules were obtained from approximately 0.91 to 9.4 million T cells. TCRdb called the PCR reads again in MiXCR, with one record for every CDR3 protein. The table includes 450,000 to 700,000 distinct CDR3 sequences, around 40% detected once. Sequencing was carried out using blood. The gene calls are TRBV12-3 or TRBV12-4 and TRBJ2-7; a weak D match, TRBD2 (5 bases). The origin of this receptor is a girl under 18 with multiple sclerosis. The CDR3 loop reads CASSLAATTAYEQYF. Here the CDR3 DNA reads TGTGCCAGCAGTTTAGCCGCGACTACCGCCTACGAGCAGTACTTC.